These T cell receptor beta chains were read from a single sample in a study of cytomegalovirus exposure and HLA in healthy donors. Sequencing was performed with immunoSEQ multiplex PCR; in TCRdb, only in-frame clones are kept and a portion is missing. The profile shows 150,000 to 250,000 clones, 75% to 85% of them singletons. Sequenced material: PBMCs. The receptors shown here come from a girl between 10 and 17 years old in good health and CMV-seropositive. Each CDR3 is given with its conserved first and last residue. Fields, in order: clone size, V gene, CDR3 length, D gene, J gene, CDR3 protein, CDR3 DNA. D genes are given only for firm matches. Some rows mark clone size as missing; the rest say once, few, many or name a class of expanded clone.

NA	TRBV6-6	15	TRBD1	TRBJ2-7	CASTIAGTATYEQYF	TGTGCCAGCACCATAGCCGGGACAGCTACCTACGAGCAGTACTTC
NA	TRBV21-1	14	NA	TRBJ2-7	CASSKAPYNYEQYF	TGTGCCAGCAGCAAAGCTCCTTACAACTACGAGCAGTACTTC
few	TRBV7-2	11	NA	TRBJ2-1	CASSSLVREFF	TGTGCCAGCAGCTCACTAGTGAGGGAGTTCTTC
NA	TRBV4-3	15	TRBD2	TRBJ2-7	CASSHGTSGSYEQYF	TGCGCCAGCAGCCATGGGACTAGCGGCTCCTACGAGCAGTACTTC
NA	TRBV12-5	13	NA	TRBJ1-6	CASGETRNSPLHF	TGTGCTAGTGGTGAGACACGTAATTCACCCCTCCACTTT
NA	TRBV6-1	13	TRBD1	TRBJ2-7	CASKSGTGYEQYF	TGTGCCAGCAAATCCGGGACAGGCTACGAGCAGTACTTC
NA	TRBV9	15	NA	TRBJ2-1	CASSAGESPYNEQFF	TGTGCCAGCAGCGCCGGGGAAAGCCCCTACAATGAGCAGTTCTTC
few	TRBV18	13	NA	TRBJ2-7	CASSAGPRDEQYF	TGTGCCAGCTCAGCGGGACCAAGGGACGAGCAGTACTTC
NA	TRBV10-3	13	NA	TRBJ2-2	CAISREVTGELFF	TGTGCCATCAGCAGGGAGGTCACCGGGGAGCTGTTTTTT
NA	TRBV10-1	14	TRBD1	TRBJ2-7	CASSETQGAYEQYF	TGCGCCAGCAGTGAGACTCAGGGGGCCTACGAGCAGTACTTC
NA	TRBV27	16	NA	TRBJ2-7	CASSSGQNPNPYEQYF	TGTGCCAGCAGTTCCGGACAGAACCCTAATCCCTACGAGCAGTACTTC
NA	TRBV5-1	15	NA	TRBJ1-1	CASSLGSRGEAEAFF	TGCGCCAGCAGCTTGGGTTCCAGGGGCGAAGCTGAAGCTTTCTTT
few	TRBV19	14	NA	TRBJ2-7	CASSITGQTYEQYF	TGTGCCAGTAGTATAACCGGACAGACCTACGAGCAGTACTTC
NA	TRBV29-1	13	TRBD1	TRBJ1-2	CSGWDSSNYGYTF	TGCAGCGGCTGGGACAGCTCTAACTATGGCTACACCTTC
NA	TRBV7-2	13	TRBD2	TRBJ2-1	CASSHNLAGKQFF	TGTGCCAGCAGCCATAATTTAGCGGGGAAGCAGTTCTTC
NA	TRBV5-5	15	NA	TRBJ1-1	CASSRAGTMNTEAFF	TGTGCCAGCAGCCGCGCGGGAACAATGAACACTGAAGCTTTCTTT
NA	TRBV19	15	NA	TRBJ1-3	CASTPAGVSGNTIYF	TGTGCCAGTACCCCGGCGGGCGTCTCTGGAAACACCATATATTTT
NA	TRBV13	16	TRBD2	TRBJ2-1	CASSPERGGRFNEQFF	TGTGCCAGCAGCCCGGAGCGGGGGGGCCGCTTCAATGAGCAGTTCTTC
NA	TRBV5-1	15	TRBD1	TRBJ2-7	CASSLTGTVNYEQYF	TGCGCCAGCAGCTTGACCGGGACAGTAAACTACGAGCAGTACTTC
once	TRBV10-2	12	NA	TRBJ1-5	CASSEPRQPQHF	TGCGCCAGCAGTGAACCTAGGCAGCCCCAGCATTTT
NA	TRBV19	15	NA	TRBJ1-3	CASSTPTGTGNTIYF	TGTGCCAGTAGTACCCCCACAGGGACTGGAAACACCATATATTTT
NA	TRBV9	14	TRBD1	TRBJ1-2	CASSAGTGDYGYTF	TGTGCCAGCAGCGCCGGGACAGGGGACTATGGCTACACCTTC
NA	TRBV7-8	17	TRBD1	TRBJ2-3	CASRQWGDRGLRDTQYF	TGTGCCAGCAGGCAGTGGGGGGACAGGGGACTGAGGGATACGCAGTATTTT
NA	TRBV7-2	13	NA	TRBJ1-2	CASSQARPYGYTF	TGTGCCAGCAGCCAAGCGAGGCCTTATGGCTACACCTTC
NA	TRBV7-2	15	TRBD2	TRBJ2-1	CASSPTSGAYNEQFF	TGTGCCAGCAGCCCTACTAGCGGGGCTTACAATGAGCAGTTCTTC
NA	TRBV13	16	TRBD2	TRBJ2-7	CASSLDQRGPSYEQYF	TGTGCCAGCAGCTTAGACCAGCGGGGGCCGTCCTACGAGCAGTACTTC
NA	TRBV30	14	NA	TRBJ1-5	CAWSKGPGNQPQHF	TGTGCCTGGAGTAAGGGCCCGGGGAATCAGCCCCAGCATTTT
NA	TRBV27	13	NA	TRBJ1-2	CASSLRGSSGYTF	TGTGCCAGCAGTTTACGGGGTAGCTCTGGCTACACCTTC
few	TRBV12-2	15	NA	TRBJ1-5	CASRAGPYSNQPQHF	TGTGCAAGTCGCGCGGGACCGTATAGCAATCAGCCCCAGCATTTT
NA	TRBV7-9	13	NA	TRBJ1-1	CASSSRAFTEAFF	TGTGCCAGCAGCTCCAGGGCTTTCACTGAAGCTTTCTTT
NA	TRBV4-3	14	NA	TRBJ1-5	CASSQDGGNQPQHF	TGCGCCAGCAGCCAAGACGGGGGAAATCAGCCCCAGCATTTT
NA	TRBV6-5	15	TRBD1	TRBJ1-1	CASSLSDRVGTEAFF	TGTGCCAGCAGCCTCTCTGACAGGGTGGGCACTGAAGCTTTCTTT